This TCR beta chain was sequenced for a study of cytomegalovirus exposure and HLA in healthy donors. General study points: Exclusion as indistinguishable affected some V segments, including TRBV6-2 and TRBV6-3.

CDR3 length equals 15 residues. Trimming left V 0 bases short and J 3 bases short, with 11 bases between. Germline V gene sequence: CDR1 SGDLS, CDR2 YYNGEE. This clone was recorded only once. As yet, its antigen is unknown. 13 Jbeta primers and 60 Vbeta primers were used for the PCR. The assay was immunoSEQ multiplex PCR, and TCRdb's table has in-frame clones only and misses some. The table has approximately 250,000 clones, around 78% seen once. This chain uses TRBV9 with TRBJ2-3; D is unclear. The clonotype originates from a boy aged 10-17 years in good health and CMV-seronegative. The sequenced material came from PBMCs. The CDR3 DNA is TGTGCCAGCAGCGTAGATAACCGTCGGACAGATACGCAGTATTTT. Its translation: CASSVDNRRTDTQYF.